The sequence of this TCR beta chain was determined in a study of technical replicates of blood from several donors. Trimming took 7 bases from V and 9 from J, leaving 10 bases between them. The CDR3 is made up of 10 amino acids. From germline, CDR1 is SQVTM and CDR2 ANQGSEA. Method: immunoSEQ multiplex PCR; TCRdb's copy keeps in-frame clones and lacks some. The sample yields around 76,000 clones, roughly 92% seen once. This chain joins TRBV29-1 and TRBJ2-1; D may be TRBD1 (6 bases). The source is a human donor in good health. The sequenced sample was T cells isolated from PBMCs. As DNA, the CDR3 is TGCAGCGGGGGGCGCCTTGAGCAGTTCTTC. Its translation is CSGGRLEQFF.